This record covers a single T cell receptor beta chain. Looked up from germline, CDR1 is MNHEY and CDR2 is SMNVEV (reference sequence). V trimming: 6 bases; J trimming: 8 bases; junction bases outside the gene matches: 13. There are 15 residues in the CDR3. This entry comes from a study of technical replicates of blood from several donors. The repertoire was sequenced with immunoSEQ multiplex PCR; TCRdb's copy has only in-frame clones and lacks some. The table lists about 76,000 clones, nearly 98% of them singletons. The sequenced material came from T cells isolated from PBMCs. The TCR was taken from a human donor in good health. The V call is TRBV27, the J call TRBJ2-1, with 7 bases aligning to TRBD1. CDR3 amino acids: CASRQIKEGGDEQFF. The CDR3 DNA reads as TGTGCCAGCAGACAGATTAAGGAAGGGGGCGATGAGCAGTTCTTC.